The sequence of this TCR beta chain was determined in a study of Ad26.COV2.S vaccination and SARS-CoV-2 variants. Across the whole study: Donor joined the COV1001 Ad26.COV2.S trial arm.

Study-wide points: Participants given vaccine showed non-spike TCR breadth similar to that of placebo recipients.

TCRdb's table, derived via immunoSEQ multiplex PCR, lists solely in-frame clones and lacks some. Of about 390,000 clones listed, roughly 90% are singletons. Treatment: 19 received Ad26.COV2.S at low or high dose, single or two shots; about five received placebo; per-sample allocation not given. Collection of the samples took place on day 63 after the first injection of vaccine or placebo. Comment on this clone: What it binds is unknown.

V dropped 3 bases and J dropped 0 bases, with 10 bases sitting between them. Germline V lookup: CDR1 SGDLS, CDR2 YYNGEE. The CDR3 has 14 residues. This rearrangement joins TRBV9 to TRBJ2-7, with D possibly TRBD1 on 5 matching bases. The sample in question was peripheral blood, obtained in a trial of Ad26.COV2.S vaccine versus placebo. This clonotype was obtained from a person aged 18-60 years who received the Ad26.COV2.S COVID-19 vaccine or a placebo. The CDR3 coding sequence is TGTGCCAGCAGCGCGCGACAGTACTCCTACGAGCAGTACTTC. It specifies CASSARQYSYEQYF. The whole variable domain, filled in from reference TRBV9 and TRBJ2-7, reads DSGVTQTPKHLITATGQRVTLRCSPRSGDLSVYWYQQSLDQGLQFLIQYYNGEERAKGNILERFSAQQFPDLHSELNLSSLELGDSALYFCASSARQYSYEQYFGPGTRLTVT.